In this sample, the clone carrying this T cell receptor (beta chain) turned up a few times. This specimen comes from a study of shared clonotypes between healthy human individuals. The CDR3 length is 14 residues. Germline assignment: CDR1 SEHNR and CDR2 FQNEAQ (reference sequence). V was cut by 5 bases and J by 1 base, with 11 bases left in between. Assay execution proceeded at the deep level. The unsorted PBMC replicate PCRs were performed with about 0.3 ug DNA, some 30,000 T cell genomes. Authors' processing steps: ImmunoSEQ sequences covered only the junction and lacked quality scores; filtering therefore differed. TCRdb's table, derived via immunoSEQ multiplex PCR, lists solely in-frame clones and lacks some. V and J calls and clone size are those listed in that table; D and trimming were worked out from the DNA. Of hundreds of thousands of clones listed, around 80% are singletons.

The sequenced material came from PBMCs. The chain couples TRBV7-9 to TRBJ1-1, with a weak D call TRBD1 (6 bases). The clonotype was recovered from a woman aged 40 to 49 in good health. Some clones in this sample may be carry-over from other donors' samples. CDR3 amino acids: CASSPGQSNTEAFF. CDR3 coding DNA: TGTGCCAGCAGCCCGGGACAATCGAACACTGAAGCTTTCTTT.